The table lists the clone carrying this T cell receptor (beta chain) with a count of one. This sample is part of a study of blood T cell repertoires in COVID-19. Study context: The study drew acute and convalescent COVID-19 samples from the United States, Italy and Spain.

The method was immunoSEQ multiplex PCR; TCRdb's version includes in-frame clones alone and lacks a portion of them. The sample carries over 150,000 clones, 84% recorded once. Trimming took 0 bases from V and 6 from J, leaving 12 bases between them. This CDR3 is 14 amino acids long. Germline loops: CDR1 SGHRS, CDR2 YFSETQ. Those enrolled, adults aged 18 to 89 years, came from roughly 22 US areas. Cohorts were assigned according to the clinical history that participants reported. Recovery meant two consecutive negative NP/OP PCR tests, professional clearance, or resolved symptoms. The gene calls are TRBV5-1 and TRBJ1-1; D gene uncertain. The clonotype originates from a man aged 40-55 years who had recovered from COVID-19. The specimen was PBMCs or T cells enriched from blood (not recorded which). The CDR3 DNA follows: TGCGCCAGCAGCTTGGAAGCGGGTCGGGCTGAAGCTTTCTTT. Translation: CASSLEAGRAEAFF. Supplemented by reference TRBV5-1 and TRBJ1-1, the full variable domain reads KAGVTQTPRYLIKTRGQQVTLSCSPISGHRSVSWYQQTPGQGLQFLFEYFSETQRNKGNFPGRFSGRQFSNSRSEMNVSTLELGDSALYLCASSLEAGRAEAFFGQGTRLTVV.